This entry lists 11 T cell receptor beta chains sequenced from one sample in a study of CD8 T cells in Susac syndrome. Random-hexamer reverse transcription was applied to roughly 0.45 to 1 ug RNA. TCRdb reprocessed the immunoSEQ multiplex PCR reads via MiXCR and lists one record per CDR3 protein. The repertoire holds some 190,000 distinct CDR3 sequences, approximately 94% seen once, with approximately 0.09% in the top ten. Sequenced input: CD4+ T cells from PBMCs. These TCRs come from a human donor with multiple sclerosis.

For this clonotype: One end of the junction fails to match germline, which may point to a read error. This chain connects TRBV7-7 to TRBJ2-5; 8 nucleotides match TRBD1. CDR1 is SSHAT, CDR2 FNYEAQ, per germline (reference sequence). This CDR3 has 14 amino acids. CDR3 sequence (DNA): TGTGCTAGCAGCTCAGGAAGGACAGGGGAGACCCAGTACTTC. It translates to CASSSGRTGETQYF. Full variable domain (rest looked up from reference TRBV7-7 and TRBJ2-5): GAGVSQSPRYKVTKRGQDVTLRCDPISSHATLYWYQQALGQGPEFLTYFNYEAQPDKSGLPSDRFSAERPEGSISTLTIQRTEQRDSAMYRCASSSGRTGETQYFGPGTRLLVL.

The gene calls are TRBV29-1 and TRBJ2-6, with 7 bases matching TRBD1. This CDR3 region has 17 residues. Germline values: CDR1 SQVTM, CDR2 ANQGSEA. V lost 6 bases to trimming and J lost 0 bases; unmatched junction nucleotides: 11. The CDR3 DNA reads as TGCAGCGTCGACCACCGGGACAGAGGCTCTGGGGCCAACGTCCTGACTTTC. It encodes CSVDHRDRGSGANVLTF. Full variable domain (rest looked up from reference TRBV29-1 and TRBJ2-6): SAVISQKPSRDICQRGTSLTIQCQVDSQVTMMFWYRQQPGQSLTLIATANQGSEATYESGFVIDKFPISRPNLTFSTLTVSNMSPEDSSIYLCSVDHRDRGSGANVLTFGAGSRLTVL.

The gene calls are TRBV9 and TRBJ2-5; D is uncertain. Looked up from germline, CDR1 is SGDLS and CDR2 is YYNGEE. This CDR3 region has 14 residues. V was cut by 2 bases and J by 4 bases, with 12 bases left in between. CDR3 DNA: TGTGCCAGCAGCGTGGGCCAGCCCGGAGAGACCCAGTACTTC. Its translation is CASSVGQPGETQYF.

The rearrangement links TRBV29-1 to TRBJ1-2; D call uncertain. Germline V CDR1 and CDR2: SQVTM, ANQGSEA. The germline V and J ends were trimmed by 1 base and 8 bases, with 8 bases remaining between them. This CDR3 contains 11 residues. CDR3 nucleotide sequence: TGCAGCGTTGAAGCTGGGAGGGGCTACACCTTC. Its translation is CSVEAGRGYTF.

This clonotype was counted a single time. V is TRBV19 and J is TRBJ1-1, with 9 bases identical to TRBD1. Germline CDR1 reads LNHDA; CDR2 reads SQIVND (reference sequence). The CDR3 has 14 amino acids. V dropped 3 bases and J dropped 5; count of bases not matched to a gene: 4. CDR3 nucleotides: TGTGCCAGTAGTATCTCGACAGGGGGTACTGAAGCTTTCTTT. Its translation: CASSISTGGTEAFF.

A remark on this clonotype: Mismatch with germline at one junction end may stem from a read error. This chain's CDR3 is CRRGLQPQHF. CDR3 coding DNA: TGTAGGAGGGGGCTTCAGCCCCAGCATTTT. The chain employs TRBV23-1 and TRBJ1-5; 7 bases agree with TRBD1. TRBV23-1 is annotated as an ORF whose role is uncertain. The length of the CDR3 is 10 residues.

This clonotype appeared a single time. This rearrangement joins TRBV30 to TRBJ1-2, with 8 nucleotides matching TRBD1. This CDR3 comprises 15 residues. CDR1 GTSNPN and CDR2 SVGIG come from the germline V gene (reference sequence). J gave up 1 base and V 1 base, and 5 bases lay outside the gene matches. CDR3 in amino acids: CAWSARTGFNYGYTF. The CDR3 region has the DNA TGTGCCTGGAGTGCCAGGACAGGGTTTAACTATGGCTACACCTTC.

This chain connects TRBV7-2 to TRBJ1-2, with TRBD1 as a possible D gene (6 bases). Germline lookup yields CDR1 SGHTA and CDR2 FQGNSA. The CDR3 totals 11 residues. V shed 4 bases and J shed 13 bases, with 13 bases lying between them. In DNA, the CDR3 is TGTGCCAGCAGCTATTGGGGGGCACTCACCTTC. It codes for CASSYWGALTF.

V usage is TRBV6-2 or TRBV6-3 and J usage is TRBJ1-1; D remains ambiguous. Trimming cost V 5 bases and J 0 bases, with 13 bases left between them. This CDR3 region has 15 residues. CDR1 and CDR2 from the germline V gene are MNHEY and SVGEGT. The chain's CDR3 is CASSTRTGMNTEAFF. The CDR3 DNA is TGTGCCAGCAGTACACGGACGGGCATGAACACTGAAGCTTTCTTT.

V usage is TRBV6-1 and J usage is TRBJ1-1, with 11 positions matching TRBD1. J lost 1 base, V lost 6 bases, and 10 bases had no gene match. CDR1 is MNHNS and CDR2 is SASEGT in the germline V gene. The CDR3 is 17 amino acids. CDR3 nucleotide sequence: TGTGCCAGCAGGCTGGACAGGGGGCTACTTAAGAACACTGAAGCTTTCTTT. Its translation is CASRLDRGLLKNTEAFF.

This clonotype was detected only once. The chain uses TRBV11-2 and TRBJ2-1; weak D call: TRBD1 (6 bases). The CDR3 sequence is 18 residues long. Deletions cut 5 bases from V and 0 bases from J, with 20 bases between. CDR1 and CDR2 from the germline V gene are SGHAT and FQNNGV. CDR3 nucleotide sequence: TGTGCCAGCAGCCCAAACACCGGGACACCAAACTCCTACAATGAGCAGTTCTTC. Its protein is CASSPNTGTPNSYNEQFF.